The next 31 T cell receptor beta chains were all read from a single sample in a study of beta chain bispecific antibodies for T cell cancers. Findings and limits, study-wide: Normal T cells contributed less of the targeted TRBV signal than the leukemia cells did.

Which antigens these TCRs recognize remains unknown. TCRdb itself ran the 5' RACE reads through MiXCR, one entry per CDR3 protein. The sample yields tens of thousands of distinct CDR3 sequences, about 2.7% seen once. T cells were expanded from blood mononuclear cells for 2 to 3 days with anti-CD3 OKT3 or CD3/CD28 beads. The specimen was healthy donor T cells cultured with leukemia cells. These receptors originate from a human donor in good health. Some clones in this sample may be carry-over from other donors' samples.

This clonotype has at least ten counts. This chain uses TRBV28 with TRBJ2-7; D might be TRBD1 (6 bases). Trimming cost V 2 bases and J 0 bases, with 8 bases left between them. Germline V gene data show CDR1 as MDHEN and CDR2 as SYDVKM. The CDR3 consists of 14 residues. The CDR3 sequence is CASSLTGISYEQYF. CDR3 in DNA: TGTGCCAGCAGTTTAACAGGGATCTCCTACGAGCAGTACTTC.

The V and J genes are TRBV5-1 and TRBJ2-1; D remains unclear. Germline CDR1 and CDR2: SGHRS and YFSETQ. The ends were cut back, 0 bases at V and 6 bases at J, with 4 bases in the middle. There are 12 residues in the CDR3. CDR3 protein: CASSLEGNEQFF. The CDR3 DNA sequence: TGCGCCAGCAGCTTGGAGGGCAATGAGCAGTTCTTC.

This clonotype showed up many times. The chain combines TRBV9 with TRBJ1-5, with unresolved D. Trimming stripped 4 bases from V and 6 bases from J, with 11 bases between. Germline loops: CDR1 SGDLS, CDR2 YYNGEE. This CDR3 spans 13 amino acids. The CDR3 reads CASSSSEGQPQHF. Written as DNA, the CDR3 is TGTGCCAGCAGCTCCTCGGAGGGTCAGCCCCAGCATTTT. Supplemented by reference TRBV9 and TRBJ1-5, the full variable domain reads DSGVTQTPKHLITATGQRVTLRCSPRSGDLSVYWYQQSLDQGLQFLIQYYNGEERAKGNILERFSAQQFPDLHSELNLSSLELGDSALYFCASSSSEGQPQHFGDGTRLSIL.

This clonotype was recorded many times. The V and J genes are TRBV19 and TRBJ2-1, with D perhaps TRBD2 (5 bases). Trimming took 5 bases from V and 8 from J, leaving 13 bases between them. CDR3 length: 13 amino acids. CDR1 is LNHDA, CDR2 SQIVND, per germline (reference sequence). The CDR3 loop reads CASSPPGGDEQFF. In nucleotides, the CDR3 is TGTGCCAGTAGTCCCCCTGGAGGAGATGAGCAGTTCTTC.

V gene TRBV28 combines with J gene TRBJ1-1; 9 nucleotides align to TRBD1. Germline V gives CDR1 MDHEN, CDR2 SYDVKM. This CDR3 region has 15 residues. V lost 6 bases and J lost 5; bases outside the gene matches: 10. CDR3 region: CASRMLDRGSTEAFF. The CDR3 DNA reads TGTGCCAGCAGGATGTTGGACAGGGGAAGTACTGAAGCTTTCTTT.

In its sample, this clonotype was seen many times. V gene TRBV6-5 combines with J gene TRBJ2-7; no firm D call. The CDR3 is 13 residues long. The V and J ends lost 0 bases and 4 bases respectively, with 7 bases between them. Germline V CDR1 and CDR2: MNHEY, SVGAGI. The CDR3 DNA reads as TGTGCCAGCAGTTACTCGAAAGGGTACGAGCAGTACTTC. It codes for CASSYSKGYEQYF.

This clonotype has ten or more counts. This chain joins TRBV6-5 and TRBJ2-6; D is ambiguous. V dropped 4 bases and J dropped 0 bases, with 4 bases sitting between them. Germline-derived CDR1 and CDR2 are MNHEY and SVGAGI. The CDR3 runs to 14 residues. CDR3 protein: CASSSSSGANVLTF. CDR3 DNA sequence: TGTGCCAGCAGTTCCAGCTCTGGGGCCAACGTCCTGACTTTC.

In this sample, this clonotype turned up a few times. The V and J genes are TRBV7-9 and TRBJ2-5; 10 nucleotides agree with TRBD1. V trimming: 1 base; J trimming: 5 bases; junction bases outside the gene matches: 4. The CDR3 has 15 amino acids. CDR1 SEHNR and CDR2 FQNEAQ come from the germline V gene (reference sequence). The CDR3 region is CASSLGQGAWETQYF. The DNA of the CDR3 is TGTGCCAGCAGCTTAGGACAGGGGGCGTGGGAGACCCAGTACTTC.

This clonotype was counted at least ten times. V gene TRBV4-1 combines with J gene TRBJ1-1; D is unresolved. V was shortened by 4 bases and J by 5 bases, with 17 bases between the two germline ends. Germline V CDR1 and CDR2: MGHRA, YSYEKL. The CDR3 has 15 amino acids. In DNA form, the CDR3 reads TGCGCCAGCAGCCGTGTAGAGGGCACGGGAACTGAAGCTTTCTTT. Translating gives CASSRVEGTGTEAFF.

This clonotype has at least ten counts. Here the CDR3 reads CASRQQGIRETQYF. CDR3 coding DNA: TGTGCCAGCAGACAGCAGGGAATCCGAGAGACCCAGTACTTC. The chain has TRBV7-9 and TRBJ2-5, with TRBD1 as a possible D gene (5 bases). Germline V gene data show CDR1 as SEHNR and CDR2 as FQNEAQ (reference sequence). The germline V and J ends were trimmed by 6 bases and 4 bases, with 15 bases remaining between them. CDR3 length: 14 residues.

This clonotype was detected ten times or more. The chain recombines TRBV2 with TRBJ2-5, with D perhaps matching TRBD1 (7 bases). The CDR3 runs 15 residues. The V gene lost 3 bases and the J gene lost 4 bases, with 15 bases spanning the gap. Germline V lookup: CDR1 SNHLY, CDR2 FYNNEI. The CDR3 DNA reads as TGTGCCAGCAGTGAGGAGGGGGCGCGACGAGAGACCCAGTACTTC. Protein: CASSEEGARRETQYF.

In its sample, this clonotype was seen many times. The J gene is TRBJ1-1, the V gene TRBV2, with unresolved D. The ends were cut back, 3 bases at V and 0 bases at J, with 11 bases in the middle. CDR3 length equals 15 residues. The germline V gene has CDR1 SNHLY and CDR2 FYNNEI. CDR3 region: CASSDTITVNTEAFF. CDR3 bases: TGTGCCAGCAGTGATACCATTACCGTGAACACTGAAGCTTTCTTT.

There are many counts of this clonotype. The gene calls are TRBV11-3 and TRBJ2-5; tentatively, D is TRBD2 (7 bases). The CDR3 runs 15 residues. In germline, CDR1 is SGHNT, CDR2 YENEEA. V shed 1 base and J shed 2 bases, with 11 bases lying between them. The CDR3 DNA is TGTGCCAGCAGCTTAGGGGGGGGCTGGCAAGAGACCCAGTACTTC. Its translation is CASSLGGGWQETQYF.

This clonotype was counted at least ten times. The chain joins TRBV7-9 to TRBJ1-3; 7 positions agree with TRBD1. V was clipped by 5 bases and J by 2 bases; unmatched bases: 3. CDR1 and CDR2 from the germline V gene are SEHNR and FQNEAQ (reference sequence). CDR3 length: 14 residues. CDR3 protein: CASSVTGAGNTIYF. The DNA for the CDR3 is TGTGCCAGCAGCGTTACAGGGGCTGGAAACACCATATATTTT. Filled out from reference TRBV7-9 and TRBJ1-3, the complete variable domain reads DTGVSQNPRHKITKRGQNVTFRCDPISEHNRLYWYRQTLGQGPEFLTYFQNEAQLEKSRLLSDRFSAERPKGSFSTLEIQRTEQGDSAMYLCASSVTGAGNTIYFGEGSWLTVV.

In this sample, this clonotype turned up a few times. The chain joins TRBV18 to TRBJ1-1; maybe TRBD1 (5 bases). The CDR3 is 15 residues long. Per the germline V gene, CDR1 is KGHSH and CDR2 is LQKENI. Trimming left V 3 bases short and J 5 bases short, with 16 bases between. The CDR3 here is CASSPRGGSGTEAFF. The CDR3 DNA reads as TGTGCCAGCTCACCCCGGGGGGGAAGCGGTACTGAAGCTTTCTTT.

This clonotype was seen at least ten times. The chain joins TRBV6-6 to TRBJ2-3, with 11 bases identical to TRBD2. The CDR3 runs 16 residues. V lost 5 bases, J lost 2 bases, and 6 bases stayed unmatched. Germline V lookup: CDR1 MNHNY, CDR2 SVGAGI (reference sequence). CDR3 loop: CASSKLAGALTDTQYF. The CDR3 DNA sequence: TGTGCCAGCAGTAAACTAGCGGGGGCCCTCACAGATACGCAGTATTTT.

There are many counts of this clonotype. The chain links TRBV6-1 to TRBJ1-2; 10 bases map to TRBD1. After removal of 6 bases from V and 6 bases from J, the junction contained 7 bases not matched to a gene. Germline CDR1 is MNHNS and CDR2 is SASEGT. This CDR3 has 14 residues. The CDR3, as DNA: TGTGCCAGCAGGGGACGACAGGGGGCTAATGGCTACACCTTC. Its translation is CASRGRQGANGYTF.

This clonotype was picked up many times. V usage is TRBV5-6 and J usage is TRBJ1-1, with a weak D call TRBD1 (5 bases). Trimming stripped 4 bases from V and 0 bases from J, with 10 bases between. In germline, CDR1 is SGHDT, CDR2 YYEEEE. The CDR3 loop spans 14 amino acids. The CDR3 sequence: CASSGGRLNTEAFF. For the CDR3, the DNA is TGTGCCAGCAGCGGGGGACGGCTGAACACTGAAGCTTTCTTT.

The sample holds many counts of this clonotype. This chain links TRBV7-9 with TRBJ1-6; 7 bases fit TRBD1. The CDR3 runs to 16 residues. J gave up 7 bases and V 1 base, and 7 bases lay outside the gene matches. CDR1 SEHNR and CDR2 FQNEAQ come from the germline V gene (reference sequence). The CDR3 region has the DNA TGTGCCAGCAGCTTAGATAGGACAGGAAAAAATTCACCCCTCCACTTT. It codes for CASSLDRTGKNSPLHF.

The chain recombines TRBV2 with TRBJ2-2; D may correspond to TRBD1 or TRBD2 (5 bases each). The germline V gene encodes CDR1 SNHLY and CDR2 FYNNEI. V dropped 8 bases and J dropped 3 bases, with 7 bases sitting between them. This CDR3 region has 12 residues. CDR3 in DNA: TGTGCCAGCGGGGGATACACCGGGGAGCTGTTTTTT. This sequence encodes CASGGYTGELFF.

The chain links TRBV29-1 to TRBJ2-6; D gene uncertain. CDR3 length: 15 residues. V was clipped by 4 bases and J by 0 bases, with 10 bases between them. Germline assignment: CDR1 SQVTM and CDR2 ANQGSEA. The CDR3 loop is CSVVEVSSGANVLTF. The CDR3 DNA reads TGCAGCGTTGTAGAGGTTAGCTCTGGGGCCAACGTCCTGACTTTC.

This clonotype was counted at least ten times. The chain combines TRBV30 with TRBJ2-4, with 9 positions matching TRBD1. Germline V CDR1 and CDR2: GTSNPN, SVGIG (reference sequence). J lost 0 bases, V lost 3 bases, and 15 bases had no gene match. This CDR3 has 19 amino acids. The CDR3 nucleotides are TGTGCCTGGAGGAGATCCGGGACAGGGTATCGTTTAGCCAAAAACATTCAGTACTTC. This gives the protein CAWRRSGTGYRLAKNIQYF.

This clonotype has a count of ten or more. The gene calls are TRBV5-6 and TRBJ2-7; D unclear. Germline V gives CDR1 SGHDT, CDR2 YYEEEE. The V and J ends lost 3 bases and 2 bases respectively, with 6 bases between them. The CDR3 length is 12 residues. The CDR3 sequence is CASSSYTYEQYF. The CDR3 bases are TGTGCCAGCAGCTCGTACACCTACGAGCAGTACTTC.

This clonotype was observed many times. This sequence joins TRBV11-2 and TRBJ2-1; D gene ambiguous. Trimming removed 5 bases from V and 9 bases from J, with 14 bases in between. The CDR3 is 13 residues long. Germline assignment: CDR1 SGHAT and CDR2 FQNNGV. CDR3 sequence: CASSPGVMGEQFF. In nucleotides, the CDR3 is TGTGCCAGCAGCCCCGGCGTAATGGGTGAGCAGTTCTTC.

This clonotype was recorded a few times. This sequence joins TRBV10-3 and TRBJ2-7; D possibly corresponds to TRBD1 (6 bases). The CDR3 length is 14 residues. Trimming stripped 2 bases from V and 5 bases from J, with 13 bases between. Germline V gives CDR1 ENHRY, CDR2 SYGVKD. The CDR3 protein is CAISEDRSWHEQYF. The CDR3 coding sequence is TGTGCCATCAGTGAGGACAGGTCATGGCACGAGCAGTACTTC.

This clonotype rates as medium-sized. This CDR3 is CASSFRQGLGTGELFF. As DNA, the CDR3 is TGTGCCAGCAGTTTCAGACAGGGATTAGGCACCGGGGAGCTGTTTTTT. This chain connects TRBV12-3 or TRBV12-4 to TRBJ2-2, with 7 bases fitting TRBD1. CDR3 length: 16 residues. V shed 3 bases and J 4 bases; nucleotides not matched to a gene: 8.

This clonotype has a count of ten or more. The rearrangement joins TRBV11-2 to TRBJ1-2; D is unresolved. V dropped 5 bases and J dropped 4 bases, with 11 bases sitting between them. The germline gives CDR1 SGHAT, CDR2 FQNNGV. The CDR3 extends over 13 amino acids. CDR3 sequence reads: CASSPSGRYGYTF. For the CDR3, the DNA is TGTGCCAGCAGCCCTAGTGGGCGCTATGGCTACACCTTC.

This clonotype was seen at least ten times. The gene calls are TRBV11-2 and TRBJ2-7; 10 nucleotides agree with TRBD2. The V segment lost 4 bases and the J segment 1 base; nucleotides outside the gene matches: 10. This CDR3 has 17 residues. Germline V gene data show CDR1 as SGHAT and CDR2 as FQNNGV. Here the CDR3 DNA reads TGTGCCAGCAGCTCGTGGGCTAGCGGGGGCTCTTCCTACGAGCAGTACTTC. This sequence encodes CASSSWASGGSSYEQYF.

The table lists this clonotype with many counts. The rearrangement joins TRBV5-1 to TRBJ2-3, with D tentatively TRBD1 or TRBD2 (6 bases each). The CDR3 loop spans 12 amino acids. V was clipped by 3 bases and J by 10 bases, with 12 bases between them. Germline V lookup: CDR1 SGHRS, CDR2 YFSETQ. DNA of the CDR3: TGCGCCAGCAGCTCCGGGGGCCTAGCGCAGTATTTT. Protein product: CASSSGGLAQYF.

A few counts support this clonotype. The J gene is TRBJ1-1, the V gene TRBV20-1, with D tentatively TRBD1 (6 bases). Trimming shortened V by 4 bases and J by 8 bases, and 20 bases separated the two germline ends. CDR3 length: 14 amino acids. Germline loops: CDR1 DFQATT, CDR2 SNEGSKA (reference sequence). In nucleotides, the CDR3 is TGCAGTGCTAAAACCGCTCTCTCCGACAGGGAAGCTTTCTTT. It yields the protein CSAKTALSDREAFF.

This clonotype was counted at least ten times. The V gene is TRBV19, the J gene TRBJ1-1; 8 bases are shared with TRBD1. V lost 5 bases and J lost 4; bases outside the gene matches: 3. The CDR3 is 13 residues long. Looked up from germline, CDR1 is LNHDA and CDR2 is SQIVND (reference sequence). The CDR3: CASSFDRGTEAFF. The CDR3 DNA sequence: TGTGCCAGTAGTTTCGACAGGGGCACTGAAGCTTTCTTT.